This entry lists 17 T cell receptor beta chains sequenced from one sample in a study of radiotherapy plus CTLA-4 blockade in lung cancer. Produced via immunoSEQ multiplex PCR; TCRdb's table is partial and in-frame only. The sample records 70,000 to 95,000 clones, around 81% being singletons. The specimen was peripheral blood, collected from a patient treated with radiotherapy plus ipilimumab. These receptors were taken from a human donor with non-small cell lung cancer that progressed on radiotherapy plus ipilimumab.

The rearrangement links TRBV5-1 to TRBJ2-5, with D unresolved. This CDR3 region has 15 residues. The germline V gene has CDR1 SGHRS and CDR2 YFSETQ. V was cut by 4 bases and J by 2 bases, with 15 bases left in between. The CDR3 sequence: CASSPHGEWQETQYF. CDR3 DNA: TGCGCCAGCAGCCCCCATGGAGAATGGCAAGAGACCCAGTACTTC.

This clone has a handful of counts. This chain joins TRBV5-6 and TRBJ2-3; TRBD2 agrees at 10 bases. The V segment lost 4 bases and the J segment 2 bases; nucleotides outside the gene matches: 13. The CDR3 runs to 18 residues. CDR1 is SGHDT, CDR2 YYEEEE, per germline. The CDR3 region is CASSPFWKAGGNTDTQYF. The DNA for the CDR3 is TGTGCCAGCAGCCCGTTTTGGAAAGCGGGAGGGAACACAGATACGCAGTATTTT.

This chain connects TRBV5-4 to TRBJ2-5; 7 bases fit TRBD2. Trimming removed 0 bases from V and 1 base from J; junction bases left unmatched: 3. Germline-derived CDR1 and CDR2 are SGHNT and YYREEE (reference sequence). The CDR3 runs 15 residues. CDR3: CASSLGWTSQETQYF. The CDR3 DNA follows: TGTGCCAGCAGCTTGGGTTGGACTAGCCAAGAGACCCAGTACTTC.

V gene TRBV5-1 combines with J gene TRBJ2-1; no clear D. The CDR3 consists of 12 residues. Germline V gene sequence: CDR1 SGHRS, CDR2 YFSETQ. The V end was cut by 0 bases, the J end by 8 bases, with 6 bases between. CDR3: CASSLAGYEQFF. CDR3 nucleotides: TGCGCCAGCAGCTTGGCCGGCTATGAGCAGTTCTTC.

This clone was detected a few times. This chain connects TRBV6-5 to TRBJ2-7; either TRBD1 or TRBD2 may supply D (5 bases each). Trimming left V 6 bases short and J 4 bases short, with 10 bases between. CDR3 length: 12 residues. Germline V gene data show CDR1 as MNHEY and CDR2 as SVGAGI. The CDR3, as DNA: TGTGCCAGCAGCAGAGGGGAGTACGAGCAGTACTTC. It specifies CASSRGEYEQYF.

The CDR3 loop is CASSLAGTGAHEQYF. CDR3 DNA sequence: TGCGCCAGCAGCTTGGCCGGGACAGGGGCCCACGAGCAGTACTTC. The chain recombines TRBV5-1 with TRBJ2-7; 10 bases align to TRBD1. This CDR3 is built from 15 residues. The V gene end was trimmed by 0 bases and the J gene end by 5 bases; junction bases not matched to a gene: 5. Germline V gives CDR1 SGHRS, CDR2 YFSETQ.

CDR3 in DNA: TGCGCCAGCAGCCCACTGGGACTAGCGGGGGGATCTGAGCAGTTCTTC. As protein: CASSPLGLAGGSEQFF. The chain combines TRBV4-3 with TRBJ2-1; 15 bases match TRBD2. CDR3 length: 16 amino acids. After removal of 4 bases from V and 9 bases from J, the junction contained 7 bases not matched to a gene. CDR1 is LGHNA, CDR2 YSLEER, per germline.

This chain connects TRBV6-5 to TRBJ1-4; D is undetermined. The V and J ends lost 1 base and 8 bases respectively, with 11 bases between them. The CDR3 length is 14 residues. CDR1 MNHEY and CDR2 SVGAGI come from the germline V gene. The CDR3 DNA is TGTGCCAGCAGTTACTGGGGAGGTGACGAAAAACTGTTTTTT. Amino acid sequence: CASSYWGGDEKLFF.

This clone was seen more than once but under ten times. The chain employs TRBV7-9 and TRBJ2-3; 8 nucleotides line up with TRBD1. Germline lookup yields CDR1 SEHNR and CDR2 FQNEAQ (reference sequence). The ends lost 6 bases at V and 1 base at J; junction bases unmatched: 9. CDR3 length equals 16 residues. DNA of the CDR3: TGTGCCAGCAGGGAGACAGGGGTATCGGGCACAGATACGCAGTATTTT. Amino acids: CASRETGVSGTDTQYF.

The rearrangement joins TRBV7-2 to TRBJ2-3, with D uncertain. Trimming took 2 bases from V and 2 from J, leaving 8 bases between them. This CDR3 contains 14 residues. The germline V gene has CDR1 SGHTA and CDR2 FQGNSA. The CDR3 DNA reads as TGTGCCAGCAGCTTATTACCGAACACAGATACGCAGTATTTT. Protein sequence: CASSLLPNTDTQYF.

This chain connects TRBV27 to TRBJ2-5; 8 bases fit TRBD1. Germline V gene lookup returns CDR1 MNHEY and CDR2 SMNVEV (reference sequence). CDR3 size: 16 residues. J lost 5 bases, V lost 0 bases, and 8 bases had no gene match. The CDR3 reads CASSLSGDRPLETQYF. Written as DNA, the CDR3 is TGTGCCAGCAGTTTATCCGGGGACAGGCCTCTGGAGACCCAGTACTTC.

The chain combines TRBV5-1 with TRBJ1-2; weak D call: TRBD1 (5 bases). The CDR3 consists of 14 residues. Trimming removed 0 bases from V and 5 bases from J, with 11 bases in between. The germline V gene has CDR1 SGHRS and CDR2 YFSETQ. This CDR3 is CASSLATGVYGYTF. CDR3 in DNA: TGCGCCAGCAGCTTGGCTACAGGCGTTTATGGCTACACCTTC.

In nucleotides, the CDR3 is TGTGCCAGCAGTACCCAGACTAGTGCAGATACGCAGTATTTT. Encoded protein: CASSTQTSADTQYF. This rearrangement joins TRBV2 to TRBJ2-3, with D tentatively TRBD2 (6 bases). V dropped 5 bases and J dropped 4 bases, with 13 bases sitting between them. Germline-derived CDR1 and CDR2 are SNHLY and FYNNEI. The CDR3 runs 14 residues.

In this sample, this clone turned up a few times. The CDR3 region is CASSPSTIQETQYF. The CDR3 DNA reads TGTGCCAGCTCACCCTCGACAATTCAAGAGACCCAGTACTTC. This chain uses TRBV18 with TRBJ2-5; D remains unclear. The V gene's germline CDR1 is KGHSH and CDR2 LQKENI. Trimming removed 3 bases at V and 2 bases at J, with 10 bases between. CDR3 length: 14 amino acids. Drawing the rest from reference TRBV18 and TRBJ2-5, the complete variable domain is NAGVMQNPRHLVRRRGQEARLRCSPMKGHSHVYWYRQLPEEGLKFMVYLQKENIIDESGMPKERFSAEFPKEGPSILRIQQVVRGDSAAYFCASSPSTIQETQYFGPGTRLLVL.

The chain combines TRBV18 with TRBJ2-1; the D gene is possibly TRBD2 (6 bases). The ends were cut back, 3 bases at V and 5 bases at J, with 11 bases in the middle. The length of the CDR3 is 14 residues. The germline gives CDR1 KGHSH, CDR2 LQKENI. CDR3 sequence: CASSPSVADNEQFF. The CDR3 bases are TGTGCCAGCTCACCGTCGGTAGCGGACAATGAGCAGTTCTTC.

V usage is TRBV6-5 and J usage is TRBJ2-7; 8 nucleotides line up with TRBD1. The length of the CDR3 is 14 residues. Losses at the gene ends were 6 bases for V and 2 bases for J; bases not matched to a gene: 6. Germline V lookup: CDR1 MNHEY, CDR2 SVGAGI. DNA for the CDR3: TGTGCCAGCAGATGGGGGACAGGAGCCTACGAGCAGTACTTC. Its translation is CASRWGTGAYEQYF.

This sequence joins TRBV7-3 and TRBJ2-6, with 7 bases that match TRBD2. This CDR3 has 17 residues. Germline assignment: CDR1 SGHTA and CDR2 FQGTGA. DNA for the CDR3: TGTCCCCAGGGAGGGGCAGGTGATAGCTCTGGGGCCAACGTCCTGACTTTC. This gives the protein CPQGGAGDSSGANVLTF. Full variable domain (rest looked up from reference TRBV7-3 and TRBJ2-6): GAGVSQTPSNKVTEKGKYVELRCDPISGHTALYWYRQSLGQGPEFLIYFQGTGAADDSGLPNDRFFAVRPEGSVSTLKIQRTERGDSAVYLCPQGGAGDSSGANVLTFGAGSRLTVL.